Each of the 8 T cell receptor beta chains below was sequenced from the same sample in a study of identical twins (dated by TCRdb to the mid-2010s). The library relied on 5' RACE. The instrument given in TCRdb is Illumina HiSeq 2000. TCRdb ran its own pipeline on the public reads, namely fastp trimming at Q25 and MiXCR clone calling, and kept in-frame beta chains. A single entry per CDR3 protein holds the most common genes and DNA from its merged rows. The sample has under 500,000 distinct CDR3 sequences on record, approximately 14% of them singletons. Approximately 1% of the sample comes from the top ten. Separately, the same data were catalogued under a study of yellow fever vaccine responses in identical twins.

Sequencing was carried out using CD4+ T cells sorted from blood. The receptor source for this set is a woman aged 18-29 years in good health.

This chain uses TRBV5-1 with TRBJ2-7; 9 bases agree with TRBD1. Germline CDR1 reads SGHRS; CDR2 reads YFSETQ. This CDR3 has 15 residues. After removal of 4 bases from V and 2 bases from J, the junction contained 7 bases not matched to a gene. CDR3 nucleotides: TGCGCCAGCAGCCCCCGGACAGGGGCCGCCTACGAGCAGTACTTC. As protein: CASSPRTGAAYEQYF.

In its sample, this clonotype was seen a few times. The genes are TRBV12-5 and TRBJ2-5; D not certain. The CDR3 loop spans 12 amino acids. The V gene's germline CDR1 is LGHNT and CDR2 FRNRAP. V lost 3 bases and J lost 7, with 9 bases in between. Here the CDR3 DNA reads TGTGCTAGTGGTTTCCGTCCGGGGACCCAGTACTTC. Residues: CASGFRPGTQYF.

This clonotype turned up a few times. The chain links TRBV29-1 to TRBJ1-2; D gene ambiguous. The CDR3 loop spans 13 amino acids. Trimming took off 2 bases at V and 5 bases at J, with 12 bases between the two ends. In germline, CDR1 is SQVTM, CDR2 ANQGSEA. The CDR3 spells CSVEPRGSYGYTF. In DNA form, the CDR3 reads TGCAGCGTTGAACCCCGTGGTTCTTATGGCTACACCTTC.

The chain employs TRBV12-3 or TRBV12-4 and TRBJ2-7; TRBD2 might be the D (6 bases). This CDR3 region has 15 residues. V gave up 4 bases and J gave up 0 bases, with 13 bases separating them. The CDR3 sequence is CASSSAYGGSYEQYF. The CDR3 nucleotides read TGTGCCAGCAGTTCTGCTTACGGGGGCTCCTACGAGCAGTACTTC.

Only a few counts were recorded for this clonotype. The chain uses TRBV28 and TRBJ2-5; no clear D. Germline V gives CDR1 MDHEN, CDR2 SYDVKM. V lost 1 base and J 5 bases, leaving 8 bases between the germline ends. There are 13 residues in the CDR3. CDR3 DNA sequence: TGTGCCAGCAGTTTATCGGTCTCGGAGACCCAGTACTTC. As protein: CASSLSVSETQYF.

There are a few counts of this clonotype. V and J are TRBV20-1 and TRBJ2-1, with D uncertain. The CDR3 runs 11 residues. Germline V gene sequence: CDR1 DFQATT, CDR2 SNEGSKA (reference sequence). The ends were cut back, 7 bases at V and 7 bases at J, with 11 bases in the middle. The CDR3 DNA reads as TGCAGTGGGATGATCGGTAATGAGCAGTTCTTC. It is translated as CSGMIGNEQFF.

The sample holds a few counts of this clonotype. The V and J genes are TRBV20-1 and TRBJ2-7; D is possibly TRBD2 (6 bases). The CDR3 has 11 amino acids. CDR1 is DFQATT, CDR2 SNEGSKA, per germline (reference sequence). The V end was cut by 6 bases, the J end by 3 bases, with 9 bases between. In nucleotides, the CDR3 is TGCAGTGCCTCGGGGGACTACGAGCAGTACTTC. As protein: CSASGDYEQYF.

The CDR3 DNA reads TGTGCCAGCAGCTTGGCCGGACAGGGGGTCGATGAGCAGTTCTTC. Protein product: CASSLAGQGVDEQFF. The chain joins TRBV7-2 to TRBJ2-1; 10 nucleotides match TRBD1. The length of the CDR3 is 15 residues. Germline CDR1 is SGHTA and CDR2 is FQGNSA. The V segment lost 3 bases and the J segment 8 bases; nucleotides outside the gene matches: 7.